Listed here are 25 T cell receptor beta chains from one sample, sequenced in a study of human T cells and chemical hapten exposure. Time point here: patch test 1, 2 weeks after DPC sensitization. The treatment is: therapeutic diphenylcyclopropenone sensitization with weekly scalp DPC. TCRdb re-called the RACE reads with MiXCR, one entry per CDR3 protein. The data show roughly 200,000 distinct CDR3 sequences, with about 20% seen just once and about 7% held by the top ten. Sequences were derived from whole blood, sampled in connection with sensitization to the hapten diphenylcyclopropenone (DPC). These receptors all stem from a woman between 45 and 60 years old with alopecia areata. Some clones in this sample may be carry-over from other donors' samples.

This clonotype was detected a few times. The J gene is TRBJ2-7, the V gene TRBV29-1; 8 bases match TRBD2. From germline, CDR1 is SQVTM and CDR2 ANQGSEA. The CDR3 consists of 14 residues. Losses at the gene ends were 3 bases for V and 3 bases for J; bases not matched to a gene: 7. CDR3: CSVESREGVYEQYF. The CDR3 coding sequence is TGCAGCGTTGAGTCTCGGGAGGGTGTCTACGAGCAGTACTTC.

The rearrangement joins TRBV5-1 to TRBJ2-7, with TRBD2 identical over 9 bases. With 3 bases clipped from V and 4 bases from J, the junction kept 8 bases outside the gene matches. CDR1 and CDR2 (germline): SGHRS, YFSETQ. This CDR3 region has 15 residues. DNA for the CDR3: TGCGCCAGCAGCTCCAACCTAGCGGGAATGTACGAGCAGTACTTC. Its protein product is CASSSNLAGMYEQYF.

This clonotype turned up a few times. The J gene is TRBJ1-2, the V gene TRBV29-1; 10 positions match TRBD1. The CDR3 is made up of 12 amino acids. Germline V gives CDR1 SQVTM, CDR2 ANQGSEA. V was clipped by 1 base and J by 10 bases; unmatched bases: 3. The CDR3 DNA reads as TGCAGCGTTGAAGTAAGACAGGGGGCCTACACCTTC. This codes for CSVEVRQGAYTF.

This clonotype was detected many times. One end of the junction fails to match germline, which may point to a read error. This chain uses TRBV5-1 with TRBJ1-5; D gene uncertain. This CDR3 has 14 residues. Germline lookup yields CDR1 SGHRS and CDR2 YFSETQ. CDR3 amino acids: CASSLEGGNQPQHF. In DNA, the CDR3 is TGTGCCAGCAGCTTAGAGGGTGGAAATCAGCCCCAGCATTTT.

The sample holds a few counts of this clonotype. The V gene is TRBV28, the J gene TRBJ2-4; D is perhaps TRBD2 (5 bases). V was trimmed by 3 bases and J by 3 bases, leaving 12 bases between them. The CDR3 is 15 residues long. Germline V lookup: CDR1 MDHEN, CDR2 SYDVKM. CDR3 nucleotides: TGTGCCAGCAGTTTTCCGGGGTTTGACAAAAACATTCAGTACTTC. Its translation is CASSFPGFDKNIQYF.

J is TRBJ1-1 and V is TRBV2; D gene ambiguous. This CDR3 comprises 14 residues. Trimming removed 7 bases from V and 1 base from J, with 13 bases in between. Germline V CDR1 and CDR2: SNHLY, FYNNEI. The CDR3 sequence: CASTPVLGNTEAFF. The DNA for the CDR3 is TGTGCCAGCACCCCCGTGCTAGGGAACACTGAAGCTTTCTTT.

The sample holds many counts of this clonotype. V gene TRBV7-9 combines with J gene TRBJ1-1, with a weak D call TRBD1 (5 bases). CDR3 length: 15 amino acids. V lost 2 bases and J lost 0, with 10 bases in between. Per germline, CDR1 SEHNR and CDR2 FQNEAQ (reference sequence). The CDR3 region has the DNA TGTGCCAGCAGCTTATTTGGGACGGTGAACACTGAAGCTTTCTTT. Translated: CASSLFGTVNTEAFF.

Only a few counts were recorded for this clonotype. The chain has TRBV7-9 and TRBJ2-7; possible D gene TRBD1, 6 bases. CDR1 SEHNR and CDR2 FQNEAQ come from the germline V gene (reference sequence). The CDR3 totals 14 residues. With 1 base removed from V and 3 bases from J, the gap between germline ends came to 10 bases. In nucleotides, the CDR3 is TGTGCCAGCAGCTTAGTTGGGACACACTACGAGCAGTACTTC. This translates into CASSLVGTHYEQYF.

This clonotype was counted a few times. The CDR3 region is CASSLLGVDGEKLFF. The CDR3 bases are TGCGCCAGCAGCTTGCTCGGGGTTGATGGTGAAAAACTGTTTTTT. V usage is TRBV5-1 and J usage is TRBJ1-4; D uncertain. Germline CDR1 reads SGHRS; CDR2 reads YFSETQ. V lost 1 base, J lost 7 bases, and 14 bases lay in between. This CDR3 is built from 15 residues.

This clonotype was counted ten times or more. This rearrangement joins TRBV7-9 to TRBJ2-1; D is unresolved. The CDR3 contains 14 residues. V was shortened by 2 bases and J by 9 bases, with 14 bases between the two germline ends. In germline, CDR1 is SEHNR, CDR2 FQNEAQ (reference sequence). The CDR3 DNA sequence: TGTGCCAGCAGCTTAAAAAAGGAAGGCGGTGAGCAGTTCTTC. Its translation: CASSLKKEGGEQFF.

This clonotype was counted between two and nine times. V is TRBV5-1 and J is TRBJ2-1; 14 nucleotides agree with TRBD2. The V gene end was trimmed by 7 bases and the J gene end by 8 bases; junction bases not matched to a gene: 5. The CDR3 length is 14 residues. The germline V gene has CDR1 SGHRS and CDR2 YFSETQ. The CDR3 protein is CASHLGLAGDEQFF. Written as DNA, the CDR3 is TGCGCCAGCCACCTGGGACTAGCGGGAGATGAGCAGTTCTTC.

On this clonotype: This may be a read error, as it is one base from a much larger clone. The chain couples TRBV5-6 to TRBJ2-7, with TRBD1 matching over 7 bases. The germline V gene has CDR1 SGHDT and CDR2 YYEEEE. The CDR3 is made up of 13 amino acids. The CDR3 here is CAGSLDRSYEQYF. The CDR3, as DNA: TGTGCCGGCAGCCTGGACAGGTCCTACGAGCAGTACTTC. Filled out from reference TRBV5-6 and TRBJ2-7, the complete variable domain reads DAGVTQSPTHLIKTRGQQVTLRCSPKSGHDTVSWYQQALGQGPQFIFQYYEEEERQRGNFPDRFSGHQFPNYSSELNVNALLLGDSALYLCAGSLDRSYEQYFGPGTRLTVT.

The CDR3: CASRGTGNTEAFF. The CDR3 nucleotides read TGTGCCAGCAGGGGGACAGGGAACACTGAAGCTTTCTTT. The chain employs TRBV5-5 and TRBJ1-1; 8 bases match TRBD1. Germline loops: CDR1 SGHKS, CDR2 YYEKEE (reference sequence). J gave up 1 base and V 5 bases, and 1 base lay outside the gene matches. The CDR3 runs 13 residues.

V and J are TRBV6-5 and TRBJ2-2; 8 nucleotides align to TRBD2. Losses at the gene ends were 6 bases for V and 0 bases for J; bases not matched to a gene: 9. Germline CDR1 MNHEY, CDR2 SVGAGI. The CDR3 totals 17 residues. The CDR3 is CASSPAVAGTNTGELFF. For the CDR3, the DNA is TGTGCCAGCAGCCCGGCGGTAGCGGGGACGAACACCGGGGAGCTGTTTTTT.

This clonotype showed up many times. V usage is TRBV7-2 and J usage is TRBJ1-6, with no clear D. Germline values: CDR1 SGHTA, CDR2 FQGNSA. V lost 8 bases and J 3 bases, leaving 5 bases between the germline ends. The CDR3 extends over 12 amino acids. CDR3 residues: CASSFYNSPLHF. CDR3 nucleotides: TGTGCCAGCTCCTTCTATAATTCACCCCTCCACTTT.

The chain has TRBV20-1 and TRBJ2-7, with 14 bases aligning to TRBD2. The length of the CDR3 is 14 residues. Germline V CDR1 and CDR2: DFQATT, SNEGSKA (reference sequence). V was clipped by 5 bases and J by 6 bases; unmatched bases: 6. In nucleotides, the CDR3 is TGCAGTGCTTCGGGACTAGCGGGAGTGGTCGAGCAGTACTTC. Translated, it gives CSASGLAGVVEQYF.

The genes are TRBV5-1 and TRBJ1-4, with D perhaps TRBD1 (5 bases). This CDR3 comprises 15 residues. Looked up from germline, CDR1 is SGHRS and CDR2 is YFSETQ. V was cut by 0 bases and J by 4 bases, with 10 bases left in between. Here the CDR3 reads CASSLVTDRNEKLFF. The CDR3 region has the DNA TGCGCCAGCAGCTTGGTGACAGACCGTAATGAAAAACTGTTTTTT.

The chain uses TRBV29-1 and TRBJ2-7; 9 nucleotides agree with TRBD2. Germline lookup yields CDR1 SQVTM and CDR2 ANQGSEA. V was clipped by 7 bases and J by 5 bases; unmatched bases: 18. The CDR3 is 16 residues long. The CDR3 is CSAAEGGAGGPHEQYF. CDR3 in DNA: TGCAGCGCAGCCGAGGGGGGAGCGGGAGGCCCCCACGAGCAGTACTTC.

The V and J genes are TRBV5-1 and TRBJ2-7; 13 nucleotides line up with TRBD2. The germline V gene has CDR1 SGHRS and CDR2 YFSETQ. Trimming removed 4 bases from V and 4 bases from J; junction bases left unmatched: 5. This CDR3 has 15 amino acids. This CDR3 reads CASSPGLAGRYEQYF. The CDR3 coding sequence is TGCGCCAGCAGCCCGGGACTAGCGGGAAGGTACGAGCAGTACTTC.

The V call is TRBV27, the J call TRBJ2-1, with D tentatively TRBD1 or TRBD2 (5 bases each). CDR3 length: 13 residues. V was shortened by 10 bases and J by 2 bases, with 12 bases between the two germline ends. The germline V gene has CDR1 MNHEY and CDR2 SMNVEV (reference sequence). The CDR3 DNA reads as TGTGCCACCATGGTGGGACCCTACAATGAGCAGTTCTTC. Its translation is CATMVGPYNEQFF.

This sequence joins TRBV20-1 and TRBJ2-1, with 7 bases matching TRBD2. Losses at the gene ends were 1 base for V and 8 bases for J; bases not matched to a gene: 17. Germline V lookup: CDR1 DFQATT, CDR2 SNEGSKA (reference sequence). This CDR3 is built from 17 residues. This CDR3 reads CSARVRLGGGRAYEQFF. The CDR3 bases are TGCAGTGCTAGAGTCCGACTCGGGGGAGGGAGGGCCTATGAGCAGTTCTTC.

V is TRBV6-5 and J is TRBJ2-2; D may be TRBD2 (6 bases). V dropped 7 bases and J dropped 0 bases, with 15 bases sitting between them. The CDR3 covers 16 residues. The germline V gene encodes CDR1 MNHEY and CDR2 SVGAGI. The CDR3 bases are TGTGCCAGCATTGGTATACTAGCCGCGAACACCGGGGAGCTGTTTTTT. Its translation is CASIGILAANTGELFF.

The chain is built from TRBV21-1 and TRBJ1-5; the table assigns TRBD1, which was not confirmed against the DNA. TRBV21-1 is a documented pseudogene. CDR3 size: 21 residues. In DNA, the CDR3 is TGTGCCAGCAGCAAAGATCGGGGGGGTAGAAACAAAGATTTTAGCAATCAGCCCCAGCATTTT. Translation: CASSKDRGGRNKDFSNQPQHF.

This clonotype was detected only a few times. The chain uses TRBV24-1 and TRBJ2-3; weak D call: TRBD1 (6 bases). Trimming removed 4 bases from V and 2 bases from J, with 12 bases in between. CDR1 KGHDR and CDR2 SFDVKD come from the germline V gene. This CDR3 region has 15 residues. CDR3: CATSDPDSYTDTQYF. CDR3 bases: TGTGCCACCAGTGACCCGGACAGTTACACAGATACGCAGTATTTT.

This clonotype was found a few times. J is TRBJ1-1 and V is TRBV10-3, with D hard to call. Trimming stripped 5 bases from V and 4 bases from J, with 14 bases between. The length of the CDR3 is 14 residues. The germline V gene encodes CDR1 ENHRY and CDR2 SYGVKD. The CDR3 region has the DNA TGTGCCATCAGTTGGACGGTCGAAGGCACTGAAGCTTTCTTT. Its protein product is CAISWTVEGTEAFF.